Presented here are 29 T cell receptor beta chains from one specimen sequenced in a study of cytomegalovirus exposure and HLA in healthy donors (TCRdb year 2017). To prepare the library, the immunoSEQ multiplex PCR assay was applied. For the multiplex PCR, a mixture combining 60 forward primers for TCR Vbeta segments and 13 reverse primers for TCR Jbeta segments was used. TCRdb holds this immuneACCESS table with in-frame rearrangements only. Some clones are missing; in checked studies, unresolved V genes explain under half, and the rest has no known cause. Recorded for this sample are around 120,000 clones; about two thirds of them occurred a single time. Jointly, the top ten make up approximately 2.6% of the sample. Sequencing was carried out using PBMCs. The receptors come from a human donor in good health.

This clone turned up a few times. At one end, the junction sequence differs from germline, possibly due to a read error. Different DNA sequences within this sample yield the same CDR3. The V gene is TRBV7-9, the J gene TRBJ1-4; tentatively, D is TRBD1 (6 bases). CDR1 and CDR2 (germline): SEHNR, FQNEAQ (reference sequence). The CDR3 extends over 15 amino acids. The CDR3 DNA reads as TGTGCCAGCAGTTTAGGGGACACCCGCCATGAAAAACTGTTTTTT. This gives the protein CASSLGDTRHEKLFF.

This clone was picked up a small number of times. The rearrangement uses TRBV10-3 and TRBJ1-5, with TRBD1 identical over 9 bases. The CDR3 spans 15 residues. CDR1 and CDR2 (germline): ENHRY, SYGVKD. Unmatched junction bases numbered 7, after V lost 10 bases and J lost 0 bases. The CDR3 sequence: CATNRDRVSNQPQHF. In DNA form, the CDR3 reads TGTGCCACCAACCGGGACAGGGTTAGCAATCAGCCCCAGCATTTT.

V and J are TRBV6-4 and TRBJ2-3; a weak D match, TRBD2 (6 bases). CDR1 is MRHNA and CDR2 is SNTAGT in the germline V gene. V was clipped by 11 bases and J by 0 bases, with 24 bases between them. CDR3 length equals 17 residues. The CDR3 DNA sequence: TGTGCCTCTGGGGGACTCCCGCCGAGTCCTAGCACAGATACGCAGTATTTT. This sequence encodes CASGGLPPSPSTDTQYF.

The V and J genes are TRBV5-1 and TRBJ2-5; 13 bases line up with TRBD2. TRBJ2-7 matches the DNA end more closely, so the J call is doubtful. Germline values: CDR1 SGHRS, CDR2 YFSETQ. This CDR3 contains 17 residues. As DNA, the CDR3 is TGCGCCAGCAGCCCCGACCGACTAGCGGGAGGTTCCTACGAGCAGTACTTC. Protein product: CASSPDRLAGGSYEQYF.

This clone appeared a single time. This chain uses TRBV5-1 with TRBJ2-3; D gene ambiguous. CDR3 length equals 15 residues. The V end lost 4 bases, the J end lost 1 base, and 13 bases lay between the germline ends. The germline gives CDR1 SGHRS, CDR2 YFSETQ. The CDR3, as DNA: TGCGCCAGCAGCCCAAGCGCCCTGGGCACAGATACGCAGTATTTT. Translated, it gives CASSPSALGTDTQYF.

This chain uses TRBV28 with TRBJ2-5, with D possibly TRBD2 on 6 matching bases. The CDR3 covers 14 residues. The germline V gene has CDR1 MDHEN and CDR2 SYDVKM. Trimming removed 6 bases from V and 5 bases from J, with 16 bases in between. The CDR3 loop is CASSWGGEEETQYF. The CDR3 DNA follows: TGTGCCAGCAGCTGGGGTGGGGAGGAGGAGACCCAGTACTTC.

The V call is TRBV2, the J call TRBJ2-1, with 14 bases lining up with TRBD2. V shed 2 bases and J 7 bases; nucleotides not matched to a gene: 4. This CDR3 is 16 amino acids long. Per the germline V gene, CDR1 is SNHLY and CDR2 is FYNNEI. This chain's CDR3 is CASSESGLAGENEQFF. In nucleotides, the CDR3 is TGTGCCAGCAGTGAATCGGGACTAGCGGGAGAAAATGAGCAGTTCTTC.

V gene TRBV19 combines with J gene TRBJ2-1, with 11 bases lining up with TRBD2. V lost 5 bases, J lost 4 bases, and 4 bases stayed unmatched. This CDR3 is 15 amino acids long. CDR1 is LNHDA, CDR2 SQIVND, per germline (reference sequence). CDR3 sequence: CASSLTSGEYNEQFF. CDR3 coding DNA: TGTGCCAGTAGTCTGACTAGCGGGGAATACAATGAGCAGTTCTTC.

This chain links TRBV7-8 with TRBJ1-5; 8 nucleotides match TRBD1. The CDR3 has 15 residues. Germline V CDR1 and CDR2: SGHVS, FQNEAQ. The junction had 6 bases not matched to a gene; V was cut back by 4 bases and J by 4 bases. For the CDR3, the DNA is TGTGCCAGCAGCTCTGCCGGGACAGGTAATCAGCCCCAGCATTTT. Encoded protein: CASSSAGTGNQPQHF.

This clone was observed a single time. V gene TRBV2 combines with J gene TRBJ1-2; tentative D call: TRBD1 (5 bases). V was shortened by 9 bases and J by 6 bases, with 11 bases between the two germline ends. The CDR3 is 11 amino acids. From germline, CDR1 is SNHLY and CDR2 FYNNEI. CDR3 residues: CASNGGDGYTF. DNA of the CDR3: TGTGCCAGTAATGGGGGGGATGGCTACACCTTC.

V and J are TRBV14 and TRBJ2-5; 10 nucleotides match TRBD1. The CDR3 spans 16 residues. V was pared by 5 bases and J by 3 bases, with 9 bases of the junction left unmatched. Germline CDR1 and CDR2: SGHDN and FVKESK. CDR3 protein: CASSIRTGGREETQYF. The DNA of the CDR3 is TGTGCCAGCAGCATTCGGACAGGGGGAAGGGAAGAGACCCAGTACTTC.

V gene TRBV30 combines with J gene TRBJ1-1; D ambiguous. The V gene lost 5 bases and the J gene lost 4 bases, with 8 bases spanning the gap. The germline V gene encodes CDR1 GTSNPN and CDR2 SVGIG (reference sequence). This CDR3 contains 11 residues. The DNA of the CDR3 is TGTGCCTGGCAGGCGTTCACTGAAGCTTTCTTT. Its translation is CAWQAFTEAFF.

The chain combines TRBV5-4 with TRBJ1-5; 7 bases map to TRBD1. The trim removed 4 bases at V and 3 bases at J, leaving 4 bases unmatched. The germline gives CDR1 SGHNT, CDR2 YYREEE (reference sequence). This CDR3 spans 14 amino acids. CDR3 nucleotides: TGTGCCAGCAGCCGACAGGGCAACAATCAGCCCCAGCATTTT. It yields the protein CASSRQGNNQPQHF. The whole variable domain, filled in from reference TRBV5-4 and TRBJ1-5, reads ETGVTQSPTHLIKTRGQQVTLRCSSQSGHNTVSWYQQALGQGPQFIFQYYREEENGRGNFPPRFSGLQFPNYSSELNVNALELDDSALYLCASSRQGNNQPQHFGDGTRLSIL.

The chain uses TRBV5-1 and TRBJ1-2; 8 nucleotides line up with TRBD1. The V gene's germline CDR1 is SGHRS and CDR2 YFSETQ. This CDR3 is 14 amino acids long. With 3 bases clipped from V and 4 bases from J, the junction kept 5 bases outside the gene matches. The CDR3 nucleotides are TGCGCCAGCAGCTCAGCCGGGACAGGCTATGGCTACACCTTC. Translation gives CASSSAGTGYGYTF. Full variable domain (missing parts from reference TRBV5-1 and TRBJ1-2): KAGVTQTPRYLIKTRGQQVTLSCSPISGHRSVSWYQQTPGQGLQFLFEYFSETQRNKGNFPGRFSGRQFSNSRSEMNVSTLELGDSALYLCASSSAGTGYGYTFGSGTRLTVV.

This clone showed up just once. The V and J genes are TRBV2 and TRBJ1-5; D unclear. V lost 4 bases and J 3 bases, leaving 13 bases between the germline ends. CDR3 size: 15 residues. Germline V gene data show CDR1 as SNHLY and CDR2 as FYNNEI. CDR3 nucleotide sequence: TGTGCCAGCAGTGTAGGAGAGAGCCTCAATCAGCCCCAGCATTTT. Translated, it gives CASSVGESLNQPQHF.

This clone was detected only once. The chain carries TRBV30 and TRBJ1-2; no clear D. The CDR3 is made up of 14 amino acids. CDR1 and CDR2 from the germline V gene are GTSNPN and SVGIG (reference sequence). The V end lost 1 base, the J end lost 5 bases, and 14 bases lay between the germline ends. Written as DNA, the CDR3 is TGTGCCTGGAGTGCTCCAGGCACCTCATATGGCTACACCTTC. It is translated as CAWSAPGTSYGYTF.

The V gene is TRBV6-5, the J gene TRBJ2-1; tentatively, D is TRBD2 (6 bases). Germline CDR1 is MNHEY and CDR2 is SVGAGI. V shed 0 bases and J shed 4 bases, with 13 bases lying between them. This CDR3 has 16 amino acids. For the CDR3, the DNA is TGTGCCAGCAGTTACTCCTGGCGGGGTCCATACAATGAGCAGTTCTTC. This gives the protein CASSYSWRGPYNEQFF.

The chain couples TRBV7-2 to TRBJ1-1, with a weak D call TRBD1 (5 bases). Per the germline V gene, CDR1 is SGHTA and CDR2 is FQGNSA. Between the trimmed V and J ends, which lost 3 bases and 8 bases, there was a span of 10 bases. CDR3 size: 12 residues. The CDR3: CASSFPGLEAFF. CDR3 in DNA: TGTGCCAGCAGCTTCCCAGGGCTAGAAGCTTTCTTT.

V is TRBV5-4 and J is TRBJ2-2; 10 nucleotides line up with TRBD2. The CDR3 runs 15 residues. Trimming at V came to 10 bases and at J to 6 bases, leaving 12 bases not matched to a gene. CDR1 and CDR2 from the germline V gene are SGHNT and YYREEE (reference sequence). CDR3 sequence (DNA): TGTGCCGGGTCCGGAAGCGGGAGGGCCGCCGGGGAGCTGTTTTTT. This translates into CAGSGSGRAAGELFF.

The genes are TRBV27 and TRBJ2-1; 8 bases are a match to TRBD2. V lost 10 bases, J lost 7 bases, and 15 bases stayed unmatched. The CDR3 contains 15 residues. Germline V gene lookup returns CDR1 MNHEY and CDR2 SMNVEV (reference sequence). CDR3 bases: TGTGCCACCAGGCTGGGAGTAGCGGGGCCGAATGAGCAGTTCTTC. It is translated as CATRLGVAGPNEQFF.

V and J are TRBV5-4 and TRBJ2-7; 8 bases agree with TRBD1. The trim removed 4 bases at V and 4 bases at J, leaving 10 bases unmatched. CDR1 is SGHNT, CDR2 YYREEE, per germline (reference sequence). This CDR3 spans 15 amino acids. CDR3 sequence (DNA): TGTGCCAGCAGCGGGCCGGGACAGGAGAAATACGAGCAGTACTTC. Translation gives CASSGPGQEKYEQYF.

This chain links TRBV5-1 with TRBJ1-1; maybe TRBD1 (5 bases). The length of the CDR3 is 13 residues. The germline CDR1 and CDR2 sequences are SGHRS and YFSETQ. Deletions cut 0 bases from V and 7 bases from J, with 10 bases between. This CDR3 reads CASSLGEGNEAFF. The CDR3 DNA follows: TGCGCCAGCAGCTTGGGGGAGGGGAATGAAGCTTTCTTT.

The chain employs TRBV7-9 and TRBJ2-3; a weak D match, TRBD1 (6 bases). Per the germline V gene, CDR1 is SEHNR and CDR2 is FQNEAQ (reference sequence). With 3 bases removed from V and 2 bases from J, the gap between germline ends came to 9 bases. The CDR3 runs 14 residues. Here the CDR3 reads CASSFNRDTDTQYF. DNA of the CDR3: TGTGCCAGCAGCTTCAACAGGGACACAGATACGCAGTATTTT. The whole variable domain, remainder taken from reference TRBV7-9 and TRBJ2-3, is DTGVSQNPRHKITKRGQNVTFRCDPISEHNRLYWYRQTLGQGPEFLTYFQNEAQLEKSRLLSDRFSAERPKGSFSTLEIQRTEQGDSAMYLCASSFNRDTDTQYFGPGTRLTVL.

The chain is built from TRBV4-3 and TRBJ1-2; 8 positions match TRBD1. Germline assignment: CDR1 LGHNA and CDR2 YSLEER. CDR3 size: 12 residues. The trim removed 6 bases at V and 4 bases at J, leaving 1 base unmatched. Written as DNA, the CDR3 is TGCGCCAGCAGTGACAGGGGCTATGGCTACACCTTC. Amino acids: CASSDRGYGYTF.

The DNA for the CDR3 is TGTGCCACTACCCAAGGGGCATTCAACACCGGGGAGCTGTTTTTT. It yields the protein CATTQGAFNTGELFF. V usage is TRBV15 and J usage is TRBJ2-2, with a tentative D call TRBD1 (5 bases). The V end lost 9 bases, the J end lost 2 bases, and 16 bases lay between the germline ends. CDR3 length equals 15 residues. Germline-derived CDR1 and CDR2 are LNHNV and YYDKDF (reference sequence).

There are a few counts of this clone. At the DNA level, this CDR3 is encoded by other sequences in the same sample as well. This CDR3 is CASRGQGTDTQYF. In DNA form, the CDR3 reads TGTGCCAGCAGGGGACAGGGGACAGATACGCAGTATTTT. The V and J genes are TRBV27 and TRBJ2-3; TRBD1 matches at 10 bases. Trimming cost V 6 bases and J 3 bases; bases outside gene matches: 0. CDR1 MNHEY and CDR2 SMNVEV come from the germline V gene (reference sequence). The CDR3 totals 13 residues.

The rearrangement links TRBV27 to TRBJ2-5, with TRBD1 matching over 7 bases. The end of the DNA is better explained by TRBJ2-7, so the J call may be wrong. This CDR3 region has 14 residues. Germline CDR1 and CDR2: MNHEY and SMNVEV (reference sequence). The chain's CDR3 is CASSLSAGGYEQYF. As DNA, the CDR3 is TGTGCCAGCAGTTTAAGTGCAGGGGGCTACGAGCAGTACTTC.

The chain combines TRBV4-2 with TRBJ2-2, with a possible D match to TRBD1 (7 bases). This CDR3 contains 17 residues. Deletions cut 2 bases from V and 6 bases from J, with 19 bases between. CDR1 LGHNA and CDR2 YNFKEQ come from the germline V gene. This CDR3 reads CASSQSGGGAFPGELFF. For the CDR3, the DNA is TGTGCCAGCAGCCAAAGCGGAGGGGGCGCGTTTCCCGGGGAGCTGTTTTTT.

The CDR3 DNA reads TGTGCCAGCAGCTTGACTAGTTCCTTCGATGAGCAGTTCTTC. It is translated as CASSLTSSFDEQFF. The chain recombines TRBV5-4 with TRBJ2-1; D may be TRBD2 (5 bases). This CDR3 spans 14 amino acids. CDR1 is SGHNT, CDR2 YYREEE, per germline (reference sequence). Trimming shortened V by 1 base and J by 8 bases, and 13 bases separated the two germline ends. The entire variable domain, with the rest obtained from reference TRBV5-4 and TRBJ2-1, is as follows: ETGVTQSPTHLIKTRGQQVTLRCSSQSGHNTVSWYQQALGQGPQFIFQYYREEENGRGNFPPRFSGLQFPNYSSELNVNALELDDSALYLCASSLTSSFDEQFFGPGTRLTVL.